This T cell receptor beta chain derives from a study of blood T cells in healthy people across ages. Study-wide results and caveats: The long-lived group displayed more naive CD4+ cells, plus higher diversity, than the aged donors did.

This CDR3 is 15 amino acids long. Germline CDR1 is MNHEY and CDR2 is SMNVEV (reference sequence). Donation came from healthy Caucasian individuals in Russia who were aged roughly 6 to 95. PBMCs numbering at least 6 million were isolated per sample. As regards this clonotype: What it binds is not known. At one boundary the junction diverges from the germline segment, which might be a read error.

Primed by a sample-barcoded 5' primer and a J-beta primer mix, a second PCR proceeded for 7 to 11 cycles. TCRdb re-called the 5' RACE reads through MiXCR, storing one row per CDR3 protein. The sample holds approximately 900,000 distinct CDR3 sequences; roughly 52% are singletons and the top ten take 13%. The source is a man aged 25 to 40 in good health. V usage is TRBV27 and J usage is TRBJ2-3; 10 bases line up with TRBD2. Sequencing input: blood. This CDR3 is CAGRLWTSGADTQYF. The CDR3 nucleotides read TGTGCCGGCAGACTATGGACTAGCGGAGCAGATACGCAGTATTTT.